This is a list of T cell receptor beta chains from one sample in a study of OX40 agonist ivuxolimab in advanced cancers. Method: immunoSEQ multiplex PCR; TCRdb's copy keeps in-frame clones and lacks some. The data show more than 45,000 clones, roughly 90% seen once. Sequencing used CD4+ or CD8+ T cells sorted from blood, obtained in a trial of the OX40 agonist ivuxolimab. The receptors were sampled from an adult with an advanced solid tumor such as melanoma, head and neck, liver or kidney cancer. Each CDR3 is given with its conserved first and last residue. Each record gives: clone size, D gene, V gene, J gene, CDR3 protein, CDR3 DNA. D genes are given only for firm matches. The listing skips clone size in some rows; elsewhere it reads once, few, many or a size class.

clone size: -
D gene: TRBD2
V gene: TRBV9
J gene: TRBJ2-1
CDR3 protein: CASSVGSGSSYNEQFF
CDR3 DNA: TGTGCCAGCAGCGTAGGGAGCGGGAGCTCCTACAATGAGCAGTTCTTC

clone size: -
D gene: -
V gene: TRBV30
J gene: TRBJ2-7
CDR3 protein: CAWSSPYEQYF
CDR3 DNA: TGTGCCTGGAGTTCTCCCTACGAGCAGTACTTC

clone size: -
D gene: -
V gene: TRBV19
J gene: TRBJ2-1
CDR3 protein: CASSKLRVSEQFF
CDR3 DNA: TGTGCCAGTAGTAAGTTGCGGGTAAGCGAGCAGTTCTTC

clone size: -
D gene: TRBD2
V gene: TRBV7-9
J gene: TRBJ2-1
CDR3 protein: CASSPQRAGGPRAYNEQFF
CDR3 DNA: TGTGCCAGCAGCCCTCAGAGGGCGGGAGGGCCGCGGGCTTACAATGAGCAGTTCTTC

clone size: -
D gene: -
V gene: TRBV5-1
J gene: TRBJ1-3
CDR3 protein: CASSLAVGGSGNTIYF
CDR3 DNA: TGCGCCAGCAGCTTGGCCGTTGGGGGCTCTGGAAACACCATATATTTT

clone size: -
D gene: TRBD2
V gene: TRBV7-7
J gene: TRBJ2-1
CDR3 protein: CASSLESLAGGKKYNEQFF
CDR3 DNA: TGTGCTAGCAGCTTAGAAAGTCTAGCGGGAGGGAAAAAATACAATGAGCAGTTCTTC

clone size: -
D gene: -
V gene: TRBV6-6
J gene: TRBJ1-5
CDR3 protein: CASSYSGKGQPQHF
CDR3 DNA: TGTGCCAGCAGTTACTCGGGGAAGGGGCAGCCCCAGCATTTT

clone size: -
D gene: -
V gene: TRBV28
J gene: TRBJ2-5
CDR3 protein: CASSAPGTPARETQYF
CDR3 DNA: TGTGCCAGCAGTGCCCCAGGGACGCCTGCGAGGGAGACCCAGTACTTC

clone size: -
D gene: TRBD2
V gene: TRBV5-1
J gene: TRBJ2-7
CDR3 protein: CASSLKVGGPYEQYF
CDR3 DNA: TGCGCCAGCAGCTTGAAGGTGGGAGGGCCCTACGAGCAGTACTTC

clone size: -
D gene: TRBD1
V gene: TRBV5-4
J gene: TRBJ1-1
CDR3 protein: CASSGGQGDPLNTEAFF
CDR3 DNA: TGTGCCAGCAGCGGGGGACAGGGGGACCCCTTGAACACTGAAGCTTTCTTT

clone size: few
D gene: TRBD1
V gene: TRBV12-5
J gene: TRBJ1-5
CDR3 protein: CASGLGQGAGGNQPQHF
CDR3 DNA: TGTGCTAGTGGTTTGGGACAGGGGGCTGGTGGCAATCAGCCCCAGCATTTT

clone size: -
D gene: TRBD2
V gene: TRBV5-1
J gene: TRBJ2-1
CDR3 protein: CASKLAANNEQFF
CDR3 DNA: TGCGCCAGCAAACTAGCGGCCAACAATGAGCAGTTCTTC

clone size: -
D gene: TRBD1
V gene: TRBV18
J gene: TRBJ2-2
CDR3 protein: CASSTRDRGHTGELFF
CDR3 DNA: TGTGCCAGCTCAACCCGGGACAGGGGGCACACCGGGGAGCTGTTTTTT

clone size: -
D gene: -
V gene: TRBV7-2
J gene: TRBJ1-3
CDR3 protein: CASSPTGGNTIYF
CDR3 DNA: TGTGCCAGCAGCCCCACGGGTGGAAACACCATATATTTT

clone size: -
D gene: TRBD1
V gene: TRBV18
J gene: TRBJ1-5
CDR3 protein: CASSPGQENQPQHF
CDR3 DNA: TGTGCCAGCTCACCTGGACAGGAAAATCAGCCCCAGCATTTT

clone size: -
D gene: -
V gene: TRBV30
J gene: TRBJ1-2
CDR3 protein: CAWSLPAARGYTF
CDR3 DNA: TGTGCCTGGAGTCTCCCAGCCGCCCGTGGCTACACCTTC

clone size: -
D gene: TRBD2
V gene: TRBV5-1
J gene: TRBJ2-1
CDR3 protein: CASSPLAMGLANNEQFF
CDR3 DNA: TGCGCCAGCAGCCCCCTCGCTATGGGACTAGCGAACAATGAGCAGTTCTTC

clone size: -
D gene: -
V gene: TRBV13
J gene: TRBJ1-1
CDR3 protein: CASSARKVTEAFF
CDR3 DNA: TGTGCCAGCAGCGCCCGCAAAGTAACTGAAGCTTTCTTT

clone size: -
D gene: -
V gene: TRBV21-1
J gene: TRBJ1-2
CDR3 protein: CASSLGQKTNYGYTF
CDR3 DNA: TGTGCCAGCAGCCTCGGACAGAAGACGAACTATGGCTACACCTTC

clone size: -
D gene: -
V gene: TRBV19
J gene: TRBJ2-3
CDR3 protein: CAISPRRTENRDTQYF
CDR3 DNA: TGTGCCATCTCGCCAAGGCGGACGGAGAACAGGGATACGCAGTATTTT

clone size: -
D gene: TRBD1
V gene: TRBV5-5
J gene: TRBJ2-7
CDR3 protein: CASSLAPTGPSYEQYF
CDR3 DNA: TGTGCCAGCAGCTTGGCCCCGACAGGGCCCTCCTACGAGCAGTACTTC

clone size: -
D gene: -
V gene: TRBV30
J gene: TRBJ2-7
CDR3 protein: CAWDQGAYEQYF
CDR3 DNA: TGTGCCTGGGACCAAGGAGCCTACGAGCAGTACTTC

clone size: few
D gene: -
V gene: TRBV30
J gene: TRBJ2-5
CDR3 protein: CAWSVEGVAETQYF
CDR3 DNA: TGTGCCTGGAGTGTAGAGGGTGTCGCAGAGACCCAGTACTTC

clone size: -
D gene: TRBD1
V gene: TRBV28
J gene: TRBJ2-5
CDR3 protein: CAGRQGSGETQYF
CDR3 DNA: TGTGCCGGGAGACAGGGGTCGGGGGAGACCCAGTACTTC

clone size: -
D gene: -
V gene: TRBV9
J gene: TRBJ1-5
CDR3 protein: CASSAGQYSNQPQHF
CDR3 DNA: TGTGCCAGCAGCGCCGGACAGTATAGCAATCAGCCCCAGCATTTT

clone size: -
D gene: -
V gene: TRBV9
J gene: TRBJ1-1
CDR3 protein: CASSVAPTTEAFF
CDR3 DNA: TGTGCCAGCAGCGTCGCCCCCACGACTGAAGCTTTCTTT

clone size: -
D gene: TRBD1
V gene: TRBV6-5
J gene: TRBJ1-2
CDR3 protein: CASSNSGQGYGYTF
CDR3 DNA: TGTGCCAGCAGCAACTCGGGACAGGGCTATGGCTACACCTTC

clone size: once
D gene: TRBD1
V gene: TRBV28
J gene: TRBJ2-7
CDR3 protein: CASTLTGTGSYEQYF
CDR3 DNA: TGTGCCAGCACTTTAACCGGGACAGGCTCCTACGAGCAGTACTTC

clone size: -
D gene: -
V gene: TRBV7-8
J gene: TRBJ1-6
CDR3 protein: CASSLNEVGYNSPLHF
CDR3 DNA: TGTGCCAGCAGCTTAAATGAGGTGGGGTATAATTCACCCCTCCACTTT

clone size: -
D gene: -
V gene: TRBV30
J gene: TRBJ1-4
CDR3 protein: CAWSATGKLFF
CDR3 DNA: TGTGCCTGGAGTGCAACAGGAAAACTGTTTTTT

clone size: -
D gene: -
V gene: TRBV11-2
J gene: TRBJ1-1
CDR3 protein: CASSLVGGNTEAFF
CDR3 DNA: TGTGCCAGCAGCTTAGTAGGGGGTAACACTGAAGCTTTCTTT

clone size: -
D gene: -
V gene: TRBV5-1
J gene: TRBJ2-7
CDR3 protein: CASSSGPGEQYF
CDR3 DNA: TGCGCCAGCAGCTCGGGACCGGGAGAGCAGTACTTC

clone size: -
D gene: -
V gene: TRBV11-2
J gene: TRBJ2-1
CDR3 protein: CASSLGRTPNEQFF
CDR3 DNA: TGTGCCAGCAGCTTGGGACGGACCCCCAATGAGCAGTTCTTC

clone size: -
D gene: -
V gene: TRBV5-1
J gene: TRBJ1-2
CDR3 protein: CASSFYREAGYTF
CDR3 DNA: TGCGCCAGCAGCTTTTACAGGGAGGCCGGCTACACCTTC

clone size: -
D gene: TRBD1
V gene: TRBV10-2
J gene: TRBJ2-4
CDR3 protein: CASTTDRASPQYF
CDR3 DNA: TGCGCCAGCACTACGGACAGGGCCTCCCCCCAGTACTTC